This T cell receptor beta chain was found in a study of identical twins. The CDR3 spans 19 residues. J was trimmed by 6 bases and V by 5 bases; bases with no gene match: 22. The V gene's germline CDR1 is MNHEY and CDR2 SMNVEV (reference sequence). This clonotype was seen a few times. TCRdb called the 5' RACE reads again in MiXCR, with one record for every CDR3 protein. The top ten hold approximately 2% of the sample, which has approximately 670,000 distinct CDR3 sequences, 5.5% to 6.5% seen once. The specimen was naive T cells sorted from blood. The V gene is TRBV27, the J gene TRBJ2-3; 8 bases agree with TRBD1. The sequence derives from a man younger than 30 in good health. CDR3 amino acids: CASSLRGWTGIEGIDTQYF. The CDR3 DNA follows: TGTGCCAGCAGTCTTAGGGGTTGGACAGGGATCGAGGGGATCGATACGCAGTATTTT.